The clone carrying this T cell receptor beta chain was counted once. This CDR3 region has 15 residues. Germline CDR1 and CDR2: SNHLY and FYNNEI. V dropped 2 bases and J dropped 0 bases, with 10 bases sitting between them. This table comes from immunoSEQ multiplex PCR, and its TCRdb copy is limited to in-frame clones, with some not included. In the table there are more than 2,000,000 clones, roughly nine tenths of which are singletons. This record belongs to a study of shared clonotypes between healthy human individuals. Overall study context: A donor's plate count was three for CD4 naive and three for CD4 memory; CD8 naive had two and CD8 memory one.

This chain joins TRBV2 and TRBJ1-1, with D maybe TRBD1 (5 bases). The sequenced material came from naive CD4+ T cells sorted from blood. Subset of the sample: CD45RA+ positively selected. This receptor was identified in a man aged 18-30 years in good health. This CDR3 reads CASSERRGLNTEAFF. The CDR3 DNA follows: TGTGCCAGCAGTGAAAGGAGGGGATTGAACACTGAAGCTTTCTTT.